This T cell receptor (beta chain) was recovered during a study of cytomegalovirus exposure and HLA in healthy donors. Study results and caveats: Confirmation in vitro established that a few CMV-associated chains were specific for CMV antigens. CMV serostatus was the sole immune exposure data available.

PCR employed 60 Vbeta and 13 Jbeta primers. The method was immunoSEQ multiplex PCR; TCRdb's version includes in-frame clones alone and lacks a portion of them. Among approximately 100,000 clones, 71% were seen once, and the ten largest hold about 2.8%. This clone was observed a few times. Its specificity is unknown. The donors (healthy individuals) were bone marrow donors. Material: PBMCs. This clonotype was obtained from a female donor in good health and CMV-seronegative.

DNA for the CDR3: TGTGCCAGCAGTCCCGGTGGGGCGGGAAAAGAGACCCAGTACTTC. Its protein product is CASSPGGAGKETQYF. The chain has TRBV7-3 and TRBJ2-5; D may be TRBD2 (6 bases). Germline V gene sequence: CDR1 SGHTA, CDR2 FQGTGA. Trimming pared 6 bases from V and 3 bases from J, leaving 17 bases between. The CDR3 is made up of 15 amino acids. The whole variable domain, remainder taken from reference TRBV7-3 and TRBJ2-5, is GAGVSQTPSNKVTEKGKYVELRCDPISGHTALYWYRQSLGQGPEFLIYFQGTGAADDSGLPNDRFFAVRPEGSVSTLKIQRTERGDSAVYLCASSPGGAGKETQYFGPGTRLLVL.